These 30 T cell receptor beta chains came from one sample sequenced in a study of blood T cell repertoires in COVID-19. Sequenced by immunoSEQ multiplex PCR; TCRdb stores in-frame clones only, minus some. Counted here are about 220,000 clones, roughly 90% occurring once; the ten biggest clones make up 1.9%. The sequenced sample consisted of peripheral blood. The receptors were gathered from a man aged 40-50 years with active or convalescent COVID-19.

The V gene is TRBV28, the J gene TRBJ1-2, with 7 bases fitting TRBD1. Germline V gives CDR1 MDHEN, CDR2 SYDVKM. CDR3 length: 14 residues. Trimming at V came to 6 bases and at J to 5 bases, leaving 9 bases not matched to a gene. CDR3 nucleotide sequence: TGTGCCAGCAGGGACACCGGGACAGTGTATGGCTACACCTTC. Protein product: CASRDTGTVYGYTF.

This clone was detected once. The chain recombines TRBV3-1 (or the pseudogene TRBV3-2) with TRBJ2-5; D possibly corresponds to TRBD2 (6 bases). Germline V lookup: CDR1 LGHDT, CDR2 YNNKEL (reference sequence). Deletions cut 3 bases from V and 2 bases from J, with 10 bases between. The CDR3 extends over 14 amino acids. This chain's CDR3 is CASSHSGWQETQYF. Written as DNA, the CDR3 is TGTGCCAGCAGCCATAGCGGTTGGCAAGAGACCCAGTACTTC.

CDR3 amino acids: CASMKGLASYEQYF. DNA for the CDR3: TGTGCCAGCATGAAGGGACTAGCGTCCTACGAGCAGTACTTC. The rearrangement links TRBV6-5 to TRBJ2-7; TRBD2 aligns across 10 bases. V shed 7 bases, J shed 1 base, and the junction held 4 bases outside the gene matches. CDR1 is MNHEY and CDR2 is SVGAGI in the germline V gene. This CDR3 region has 14 residues.

The chain carries TRBV11-3 and TRBJ2-1; 8 positions agree with TRBD2. The V gene's germline CDR1 is SGHNT and CDR2 YENEEA. The length of the CDR3 is 16 residues. Trimming at V came to 3 bases and at J to 2 bases, leaving 6 bases not matched to a gene. The CDR3 DNA follows: TGTGCCAGCAGCTTTCTAGCGGGCCCACCCTACAATGAGCAGTTCTTC. This translates into CASSFLAGPPYNEQFF.

J is TRBJ2-7 and V is TRBV9; the match to TRBD1 covers 8 bases. The germline gives CDR1 SGDLS, CDR2 YYNGEE. This CDR3 spans 13 amino acids. Trimming cost V 4 bases and J 12 bases; bases outside gene matches: 12. The CDR3 bases are TGTGCCAGCAGCCCAGTCGAGACAGGGGTTTCGTACTTC. The encoded protein is CASSPVETGVSYF.

This clone was observed a handful of times. V gene TRBV6-5 combines with J gene TRBJ2-7; D perhaps matches TRBD2 (6 bases). Germline V gene data show CDR1 as MNHEY and CDR2 as SVGAGI. Trimming took 6 bases from V and 5 from J, leaving 17 bases between them. This CDR3 spans 14 amino acids. This CDR3 reads CASRGTARDHEQYF. Written as DNA, the CDR3 is TGTGCCAGCAGGGGGACTGCTAGGGACCACGAGCAGTACTTC.

The V and J genes are TRBV3-1 (or the pseudogene TRBV3-2) and TRBJ2-7; 11 bases are a match to TRBD1. V shed 4 bases, J shed 5 bases, and the junction held 13 bases outside the gene matches. This CDR3 comprises 17 residues. Germline assignment: CDR1 LGHDT and CDR2 YNNKEL (reference sequence). The DNA for the CDR3 is TGTGCCAGCAGCCCGTTATACCGGGACAGGGGGTCCCACGAGCAGTACTTC. As protein: CASSPLYRDRGSHEQYF.

The CDR3 DNA sequence: TGTGCCAGCAGCCGACTAAGCGGGGGGGCAAGAGACGAGCAGTACTTC. Translating it yields CASSRLSGGARDEQYF. The chain links TRBV28 to TRBJ2-7; 10 bases fit TRBD2. The trim removed 6 bases at V and 5 bases at J, leaving 13 bases unmatched. The CDR3 consists of 16 residues. Per germline, CDR1 MDHEN and CDR2 SYDVKM.

J is TRBJ2-2 and V is TRBV30, with 11 positions matching TRBD1. The germline V gene has CDR1 GTSNPN and CDR2 SVGIG (reference sequence). V shed 6 bases, J shed 6 bases, and the junction held 12 bases outside the gene matches. The CDR3 consists of 16 residues. CDR3 nucleotides: TGTGCCTGCCCGGGACAGGGGGACAATTACGCCGGGGAGCTGTTTTTT. It is translated as CACPGQGDNYAGELFF.

As for this clone: Distinct nucleotide sequences in the sample also encode this CDR3. This rearrangement joins TRBV9 to TRBJ2-7; 8 positions agree with TRBD1. There are 13 residues in the CDR3. Unmatched junction bases numbered 2, after V lost 0 bases and J lost 6 bases. Germline values: CDR1 SGDLS, CDR2 YYNGEE. This CDR3 is CASSVGTGSEQYF. CDR3 DNA: TGTGCCAGCAGCGTAGGGACAGGGAGCGAGCAGTACTTC.

This clone showed up just a few times. J is TRBJ2-3 and V is TRBV29-1; TRBD2 matches at 7 bases. Germline assignment: CDR1 SQVTM and CDR2 ANQGSEA. V gave up 2 bases and J gave up 1 base; unmatched junction bases: 6. The CDR3 runs 15 residues. The CDR3 is CSVELLAGRTDTQYF. The CDR3 DNA is TGCAGCGTTGAATTATTAGCGGGTCGCACAGATACGCAGTATTTT.

This clone was counted between two and nine times. The rearrangement uses TRBV11-2 and TRBJ1-1; perhaps TRBD1 as D (5 bases). Germline assignment: CDR1 SGHAT and CDR2 FQNNGV. The V end was cut by 5 bases, the J end by 3 bases, with 13 bases between. The CDR3 length is 14 residues. The CDR3 region is CASSPWRGDTEAFF. Here the CDR3 DNA reads TGTGCCAGCAGCCCCTGGAGGGGAGACACTGAAGCTTTCTTT. Full variable domain (rest looked up from reference TRBV11-2 and TRBJ1-1): EAGVAQSPRYKIIEKRQSVAFWCNPISGHATLYWYQQILGQGPKLLIQFQNNGVVDDSQLPKDRFSAERLKGVDSTLKIQPAKLEDSAVYLCASSPWRGDTEAFFGQGTRLTVV.

The chain is built from TRBV5-4 and TRBJ1-1; D gene unclear. The germline CDR1 and CDR2 sequences are SGHNT and YYREEE (reference sequence). CDR3 length equals 13 residues. Trimming pared 0 bases from V and 4 bases from J, leaving 7 bases between. The CDR3 sequence is CASSLVGSTEAFF. As DNA, the CDR3 is TGTGCCAGCAGCTTGGTAGGGAGCACTGAAGCTTTCTTT.

The chain couples TRBV5-4 to TRBJ2-1; 10 bases line up with TRBD1. Losses at the gene ends were 4 bases for V and 2 bases for J; bases not matched to a gene: 3. The CDR3 is 15 amino acids. Germline V gives CDR1 SGHNT, CDR2 YYREEE (reference sequence). Here the CDR3 DNA reads TGTGCCAGCAGCGGGGACAGGGGCCCCTACAATGAGCAGTTCTTC. As protein: CASSGDRGPYNEQFF. The complete variable domain, with remaining parts taken from reference TRBV5-4 and TRBJ2-1, reads ETGVTQSPTHLIKTRGQQVTLRCSSQSGHNTVSWYQQALGQGPQFIFQYYREEENGRGNFPPRFSGLQFPNYSSELNVNALELDDSALYLCASSGDRGPYNEQFFGPGTRLTVL.

The chain joins TRBV30 to TRBJ1-3, with D hard to call. Trimming took off 8 bases at V and 0 bases at J, with 14 bases between the two ends. Looked up from germline, CDR1 is GTSNPN and CDR2 is SVGIG (reference sequence). CDR3 length equals 14 residues. The CDR3 region is CAAPAGSSGNTIYF. In nucleotides, the CDR3 is TGTGCCGCCCCAGCGGGCAGCTCTGGAAACACCATATATTTT.

This sequence joins TRBV11-2 and TRBJ2-3; 7 nucleotides line up with TRBD2. The CDR3 extends over 15 amino acids. V lost 7 bases and J lost 0; bases outside the gene matches: 7. Germline values: CDR1 SGHAT, CDR2 FQNNGV. The CDR3 reads CASNWGGTSTDTQYF. The CDR3 coding sequence is TGTGCCAGCAACTGGGGGGGGACTAGCACAGATACGCAGTATTTT.

This rearrangement joins TRBV27 to TRBJ1-5; D possibly corresponds to TRBD1 (5 bases). This CDR3 spans 17 amino acids. CDR1 MNHEY and CDR2 SMNVEV come from the germline V gene (reference sequence). V was clipped by 7 bases and J by 4 bases, with 23 bases between them. For the CDR3, the DNA is TGTGCCAGCAAACCCTCGGTCGCGGAGGGGTGGAATCAGCCCCAGCATTTT. The encoded protein is CASKPSVAEGWNQPQHF.

This chain uses TRBV27 with TRBJ2-1; a weak D match, TRBD2 (6 bases). The germline CDR1 and CDR2 sequences are MNHEY and SMNVEV (reference sequence). V shed 6 bases and J shed 2 bases, with 14 bases lying between them. The CDR3 covers 15 residues. CDR3 nucleotides: TGTGCCAGCAGCTTGAACGGGGGACCCTACAATGAGCAGTTCTTC. Translation gives CASSLNGGPYNEQFF.

This chain connects TRBV30 to TRBJ2-3; 10 positions agree with TRBD1. Germline V gene lookup returns CDR1 GTSNPN and CDR2 SVGIG (reference sequence). This CDR3 has 17 residues. The trim removed 5 bases at V and 2 bases at J, leaving 13 bases unmatched. The DNA for the CDR3 is TGTGCCTGGTTTCCGACCGGGACAGGGGAATTCACAGATACGCAGTATTTT. This translates into CAWFPTGTGEFTDTQYF.

The V and J genes are TRBV7-9 and TRBJ2-1; D might be TRBD1 (6 bases). This CDR3 is built from 18 residues. CDR1 is SEHNR and CDR2 is FQNEAQ in the germline V gene (reference sequence). Between the trimmed V and J ends, which lost 1 base and 5 bases, there was a span of 21 bases. CDR3 amino acids: CASSLEVLGEGDHNEQFF. CDR3 DNA sequence: TGTGCCAGCAGCTTAGAGGTGCTGGGAGAGGGGGACCACAATGAGCAGTTCTTC.

This clone is a singleton in its sample. This sequence joins TRBV18 and TRBJ2-3, with D unclear. The CDR3 sequence is 16 residues long. V gave up 3 bases and J gave up 0 bases, with 13 bases separating them. The V gene's germline CDR1 is KGHSH and CDR2 LQKENI. CDR3 sequence reads: CASSPPGAYSTDTQYF. For the CDR3, the DNA is TGTGCCAGCTCACCCCCGGGTGCATACAGCACAGATACGCAGTATTTT.

The CDR3 region is CASSVPTNYGYTF. In DNA, the CDR3 is TGTGCCAGCAGTGTCCCCACTAACTATGGCTACACCTTC. The chain recombines TRBV28 with TRBJ1-2; no clear D gene. This CDR3 has 13 residues. Germline V gene sequence: CDR1 MDHEN, CDR2 SYDVKM. The ends were cut back, 5 bases at V and 0 bases at J, with 7 bases in the middle.

This chain connects TRBV9 to TRBJ2-7; 9 bases align to TRBD2. The germline V gene has CDR1 SGDLS and CDR2 YYNGEE. Trimming at V came to 2 bases and at J to 5 bases, leaving 5 bases not matched to a gene. The CDR3 runs 14 residues. The CDR3 protein is CASSVSGSLDEQYF. The CDR3 DNA follows: TGTGCCAGCAGCGTTAGCGGGAGTCTCGACGAGCAGTACTTC.

V gene TRBV27 combines with J gene TRBJ1-2; 7 bases fit TRBD1. The J segment lost 4 bases and the V segment lost 7 bases, leaving 3 bases of the junction unmatched. The CDR3 covers 12 residues. Germline lookup yields CDR1 MNHEY and CDR2 SMNVEV (reference sequence). The chain's CDR3 is CASKGQPYGYTF. CDR3 in DNA: TGTGCCAGCAAGGGACAGCCCTATGGCTACACCTTC.

The V and J genes are TRBV5-1 and TRBJ2-2, with TRBD2 as a possible D gene (6 bases). V dropped 2 bases and J dropped 4 bases, with 18 bases sitting between them. The germline gives CDR1 SGHRS, CDR2 YFSETQ. The CDR3 is made up of 17 amino acids. The CDR3, as DNA: TGCGCCAGCAGCTTTCTATCCGGGGGTGGGGCCACCGGGGAGCTGTTTTTT. Translation gives CASSFLSGGGATGELFF.

The sample holds one count of this clone. The gene calls are TRBV5-1 and TRBJ1-2; TRBD1 is a possible D gene (5 bases). The CDR3 loop spans 13 amino acids. V lost 6 bases and J lost 3, with 12 bases in between. Germline values: CDR1 SGHRS, CDR2 YFSETQ. CDR3 DNA sequence: TGCGCCAGCACCGACGGGGGGTACTATGGCTACACCTTC. It codes for CASTDGGYYGYTF.

The chain has TRBV6-4 and TRBJ2-2; 8 bases line up with TRBD1. This CDR3 has 17 amino acids. The V gene end was trimmed by 0 bases and the J gene end by 4 bases; junction bases not matched to a gene: 7. CDR1 is MRHNA and CDR2 is SNTAGT in the germline V gene. The chain's CDR3 is CASSDSPRTGITGELFF. The CDR3 region has the DNA TGTGCCAGCAGTGACTCTCCCCGGACAGGGATCACCGGGGAGCTGTTTTTT.

The V gene is TRBV5-5, the J gene TRBJ2-1, with a weak D call TRBD2 (6 bases). The germline V gene has CDR1 SGHKS and CDR2 YYEKEE (reference sequence). CDR3 size: 14 residues. Trimming pared 3 bases from V and 3 bases from J, leaving 10 bases between. The CDR3 DNA sequence: TGTGCCAGCAGCTCCGGGACTCACTACAATGAGCAGTTCTTC. It codes for CASSSGTHYNEQFF. Full variable domain (rest looked up from reference TRBV5-5 and TRBJ2-1): DAGVTQSPTHLIKTRGQQVTLRCSPISGHKSVSWYQQVLGQGPQFIFQYYEKEERGRGNFPDRFSARQFPNYSSELNVNALLLGDSALYLCASSSGTHYNEQFFGPGTRLTVL.

The J gene is TRBJ2-7, the V gene TRBV5-8; TRBD1 aligns across 8 bases. Germline V gene sequence: CDR1 SGHTS, CDR2 YDEGEE. Germline trimming cut 3 bases from V and 3 bases from J; bases unmatched to any gene: 8. The CDR3 is 15 residues long. In DNA form, the CDR3 reads TGTGCCAGCAGCTCGTCTCCCGGGACAGGCTACGAGCAGTACTTC. This gives the protein CASSSSPGTGYEQYF. The full variable domain, with the rest looked up from reference TRBV5-8 and TRBJ2-7, is EAGVTQSPTHLIKTRGQQATLRCSPISGHTSVYWYQQALGLGLQFLLWYDEGEERNRGNFPPRFSGRQFPNYSSELNVNALELEDSALYLCASSSSPGTGYEQYFGPGTRLTVT.

The rearrangement joins TRBV3-1 (or the pseudogene TRBV3-2) to TRBJ2-3; D is possibly TRBD2 (6 bases). Trimming cost V 4 bases and J 6 bases, with 11 bases left between them. CDR1 and CDR2 from the germline V gene are LGHDT and YNNKEL (reference sequence). This CDR3 contains 13 residues. Here the CDR3 reads CASSRPGDDTQYF. The DNA for the CDR3 is TGTGCCAGCAGCCGACCGGGGGATGATACGCAGTATTTT.